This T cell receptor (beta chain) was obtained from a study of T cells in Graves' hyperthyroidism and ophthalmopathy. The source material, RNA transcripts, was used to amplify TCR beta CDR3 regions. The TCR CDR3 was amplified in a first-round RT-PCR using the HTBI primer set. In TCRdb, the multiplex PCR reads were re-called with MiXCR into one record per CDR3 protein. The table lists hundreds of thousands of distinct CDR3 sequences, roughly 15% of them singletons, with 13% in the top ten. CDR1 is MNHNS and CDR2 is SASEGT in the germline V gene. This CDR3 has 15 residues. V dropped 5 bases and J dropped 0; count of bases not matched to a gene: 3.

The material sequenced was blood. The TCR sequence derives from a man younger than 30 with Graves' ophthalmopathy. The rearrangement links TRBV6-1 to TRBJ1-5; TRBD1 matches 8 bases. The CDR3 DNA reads TGTGCCAGCAGTCAACAGGGGGATAGCAATCAGCCCCAGCATTTT. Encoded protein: CASSQQGDSNQPQHF.